Presented here are 31 T cell receptor beta chains from one specimen sequenced in a study of blood T cells in healthy people across ages. The authors ran a second PCR of roughly 6 to 11 cycles using a sample-barcoded 5' primer and a J-beta primer mix. TCRdb analysed the 5' RACE reads with MiXCR anew, one entry per CDR3 protein. The table shows approximately 810,000 distinct CDR3 sequences, with 29% occurring only once. Sequencing input: blood. The receptors come from a woman aged 80 or older in good health.

This clonotype has ten or more counts. This chain joins TRBV18 and TRBJ2-1; D possibly matches TRBD1 or TRBD2 (5 bases each). V was trimmed by 5 bases and J by 7 bases, leaving 12 bases between them. The CDR3 runs to 13 residues. Germline assignment: CDR1 KGHSH and CDR2 LQKENI. The CDR3: CASSGLAGNEQFF. In nucleotides, the CDR3 is TGTGCCAGCTCAGGTCTAGCAGGGAATGAGCAGTTCTTC.

The chain carries TRBV12-3 or TRBV12-4 and TRBJ2-4, with 7 bases identical to TRBD1. The V gene end was trimmed by 5 bases and the J gene end by 13 bases; junction bases not matched to a gene: 14. The CDR3 covers 14 residues. The CDR3 region is CASSARTGLNEQYF. CDR3 nucleotides: TGTGCCAGCAGTGCCCGGACAGGTCTCAATGAGCAGTACTTC.

This clonotype was counted many times. The V gene is TRBV7-2, the J gene TRBJ1-5; 7 nucleotides match TRBD1. Germline trimming cut 2 bases from V and 6 bases from J; bases unmatched to any gene: 10. Germline CDR1 is SGHTA and CDR2 is FQGNSA. The CDR3 is 16 residues long. CDR3 region: CASSLRQGRIGQPQHF. The CDR3 nucleotides are TGTGCCAGCAGCTTAAGACAGGGTAGGATTGGTCAGCCCCAGCATTTT.

V gene TRBV29-1 combines with J gene TRBJ1-1; weak D call: TRBD1 (6 bases). V was shortened by 7 bases and J by 3 bases, with 12 bases between the two germline ends. CDR3 length: 12 amino acids. The germline CDR1 and CDR2 sequences are SQVTM and ANQGSEA. Here the CDR3 DNA reads TGCAGCGGCCGGGACACCTACACTGAAGCTTTCTTT. This encodes CSGRDTYTEAFF.

The V gene is TRBV20-1, the J gene TRBJ2-7, with 7 positions matching TRBD2. Germline-derived CDR1 and CDR2 are DFQATT and SNEGSKA (reference sequence). CDR3 length equals 14 residues. J was trimmed by 3 bases and V by 1 base; bases with no gene match: 6. CDR3 amino acids: CSARALAANYEQYF. The CDR3 DNA reads TGCAGTGCTAGAGCCCTAGCGGCCAACTACGAGCAGTACTTC.

This clonotype appeared many times. This chain uses TRBV11-2 with TRBJ2-7; D is perhaps TRBD1 (5 bases). Trimming shortened V by 0 bases and J by 3 bases, and 12 bases separated the two germline ends. The CDR3 covers 15 residues. CDR1 is SGHAT, CDR2 FQNNGV, per germline. CDR3 sequence reads: CASSLEGRVNYEQYF. The CDR3, as DNA: TGTGCCAGCAGCTTAGAGGGCAGGGTTAACTACGAGCAGTACTTC.

The chain carries TRBV7-9 and TRBJ2-3, with 11 bases matching TRBD2. CDR1 SEHNR and CDR2 FQNEAQ come from the germline V gene (reference sequence). This CDR3 is 17 amino acids long. Trimming at V came to 5 bases and at J to 8 bases, leaving 15 bases not matched to a gene. The CDR3 loop reads CASSPMGSGRASGTQYF. The CDR3, as DNA: TGTGCCAGCAGCCCCATGGGTAGCGGGAGGGCCTCCGGTACGCAGTATTTT.

This clonotype was observed at least ten times. The chain carries TRBV4-1 and TRBJ2-3; 9 bases fit TRBD1. Germline CDR1 MGHRA, CDR2 YSYEKL. Trimming removed 4 bases from V and 0 bases from J; junction bases left unmatched: 8. The CDR3 has 17 residues. The CDR3 spells CASSRTGTGRSTDTQYF. The CDR3 bases are TGCGCCAGCAGCCGGACCGGGACAGGGAGAAGCACAGATACGCAGTATTTT.

The rearrangement links TRBV6-6 to TRBJ1-3; D not resolved. V lost 6 bases and J 0 bases, leaving 15 bases between the germline ends. The CDR3 loop spans 16 amino acids. CDR1 is MNHNY and CDR2 is SVGAGI in the germline V gene (reference sequence). The CDR3 region is CASSPWQPSSGNTIYF. In nucleotides, the CDR3 is TGTGCCAGCAGCCCCTGGCAGCCTAGCTCTGGAAACACCATATATTTT.

This clonotype turned up a few times. This chain connects TRBV5-1 to TRBJ2-3; 7 bases match TRBD1. Germline assignment: CDR1 SGHRS and CDR2 YFSETQ. This CDR3 comprises 13 residues. V was clipped by 8 bases and J by 2 bases; unmatched bases: 5. This CDR3 is CASKQGNTDTQYF. In nucleotides, the CDR3 is TGCGCCAGTAAACAGGGGAACACAGATACGCAGTATTTT.

This clonotype is a singleton in its sample. V is TRBV2 and J is TRBJ1-2; TRBD1 matches 7 bases. V lost 1 base, J lost 7 bases, and 12 bases stayed unmatched. Germline CDR1 is SNHLY and CDR2 is FYNNEI. CDR3 length equals 16 residues. The CDR3 is CASSEDRSKTGSGYTF. CDR3 DNA: TGTGCCAGCAGTGAAGATAGGTCGAAGACAGGGAGTGGCTACACCTTC.

The sample holds many counts of this clonotype. The V call is TRBV21-1, the J call TRBJ2-7; TRBD1 is the table's D call, not checked against the DNA. TRBV21-1 is a pseudogene locus. This CDR3 has 16 amino acids. As DNA, the CDR3 is TGTGCCAGCAGCAGAGTACAGGGGGTCCACTTCTACGAGCAGTACTTC. Translated, it gives CASSRVQGVHFYEQYF.

Many counts were recorded for this clonotype. V gene TRBV5-1 combines with J gene TRBJ2-1, with 12 positions matching TRBD2. The J segment lost 8 bases and the V segment lost 1 base, leaving 7 bases of the junction unmatched. The CDR3 is 16 residues long. Per the germline V gene, CDR1 is SGHRS and CDR2 is YFSETQ. CDR3 in DNA: TGCGCCAGCAGCTTGTTTTTGTCTAGCGGGGGGGATGAGCAGTTCTTC. This gives the protein CASSLFLSSGGDEQFF.

This clonotype has ten or more counts. The chain carries TRBV12-3 or TRBV12-4 and TRBJ1-1, with TRBD1 as a possible D gene (5 bases). Trimming stripped 6 bases from V and 4 bases from J, with 12 bases between. The CDR3 has 13 amino acids. CDR3 in DNA: TGTGCCAGCAGCCTAGTGGGGACCACTGAAGCTTTCTTT. It specifies CASSLVGTTEAFF.

At least ten counts were recorded for this clonotype. This chain joins TRBV4-2 and TRBJ2-2; either TRBD1 or TRBD2 may fit D (7 bases each). The V gene lost 4 bases and the J gene lost 3 bases, with 15 bases spanning the gap. Germline CDR1 LGHNA, CDR2 YNFKEQ. This CDR3 contains 16 residues. CDR3 bases: TGTGCCAGCAGCCCCTCCCAGGGGGGGTACACCGGGGAGCTGTTTTTT. Protein product: CASSPSQGGYTGELFF.

This clonotype was detected only a few times. A read error may explain this, as a much larger clone is one base away. The chain combines TRBV5-6 with TRBJ2-7, with 9 bases aligning to TRBD1. The CDR3 sequence is 16 residues long. CDR1 and CDR2 from the germline V gene are SGHDT and YYEEEE. CDR3 sequence reads: CARSLEGRDREDEQYF. The CDR3 DNA follows: TGTGCCCGCAGCCTAGAAGGCCGGGACAGGGAAGACGAGCAGTACTTC.

There are a few counts of this clonotype. The rearrangement links TRBV5-1 to TRBJ2-2; 8 nucleotides line up with TRBD2. CDR1 is SGHRS and CDR2 is YFSETQ in the germline V gene. The CDR3 is 17 residues long. The trim removed 0 bases at V and 2 bases at J, leaving 6 bases unmatched. CDR3 nucleotide sequence: TGCGCCAGCAGCTTGGGTCGCGGGGGGACCAACACCGGGGAGCTGTTTTTT. Its translation: CASSLGRGGTNTGELFF.

This clonotype has just one count. The V call is TRBV20-1, the J call TRBJ1-4; 7 bases line up with TRBD1. Per germline, CDR1 DFQATT and CDR2 SNEGSKA (reference sequence). J gave up 4 bases and V 3 bases, and 8 bases lay outside the gene matches. CDR3 length equals 15 residues. The CDR3 coding sequence is TGCAGTGCTAGGATAACCGGGACAGTTAATGAAAAACTGTTTTTT. It yields the protein CSARITGTVNEKLFF.

This chain connects TRBV7-2 to TRBJ2-1, with 8 bases that match TRBD1. The CDR3 has 12 amino acids. Germline values: CDR1 SGHTA, CDR2 FQGNSA. V shed 8 bases, J shed 4 bases, and the junction held 1 base outside the gene matches. The CDR3 DNA is TGTGCCAGCGGACAGGGATACAATGAGCAGTTCTTC. It translates to CASGQGYNEQFF.

The chain is built from TRBV30 and TRBJ2-4; the match to TRBD1 covers 9 bases. The J call could be wrong; TRBJ2-5 is a better fit for the DNA end. The CDR3 is 12 residues long. From germline, CDR1 is GTSNPN and CDR2 SVGIG (reference sequence). Written as DNA, the CDR3 is TGTGCCTGGGGGACAGGGCCAGAGACCCAGTACTTC. This codes for CAWGTGPETQYF.

This clonotype was observed many times. This chain links TRBV28 with TRBJ1-4; TRBD1 agrees at 8 bases. This CDR3 spans 14 amino acids. Germline V CDR1 and CDR2: MDHEN, SYDVKM. The V and J ends lost 4 bases and 8 bases, in that order; junction bases with no gene match: 6. The CDR3 here is CASSSGQGREKLFF. Here the CDR3 DNA reads TGTGCCAGCAGTTCTGGACAGGGACGGGAAAAACTGTTTTTT.

This clonotype was counted many times. This rearrangement joins TRBV5-1 to TRBJ2-3; perhaps TRBD1 as D (6 bases). CDR3 length: 14 amino acids. Germline loops: CDR1 SGHRS, CDR2 YFSETQ. The V gene lost 4 bases and the J gene lost 5 bases, with 14 bases spanning the gap. CDR3 in DNA: TGCGCCAGCAGCCAATACAGGGAAGGAGATACGCAGTATTTT. Its translation is CASSQYREGDTQYF.

In this sample, this clonotype turned up a few times. The chain links TRBV28 to TRBJ2-7; no definite D call. Trimming removed 6 bases from V and 3 bases from J, with 18 bases in between. Germline assignment: CDR1 MDHEN and CDR2 SYDVKM. The CDR3 has 15 residues. CDR3 protein: CASSRVSDNHYEQYF. CDR3 DNA sequence: TGTGCCAGCAGCAGAGTGAGTGACAATCACTACGAGCAGTACTTC.

On this clonotype: This may be a read error, as it is one base from a much larger clone. CDR3 nucleotide sequence: TGTGCCACCAGCAGAGATATTCCCGGCAGGGTAAACAATGAGCAGTACTTC. It codes for CATSRDIPGRVNNEQYF. The V and J genes are TRBV15 and TRBJ2-1, with D tentatively TRBD1 (5 bases). The end of the DNA aligns better with TRBJ2-7, so the J call may be wrong. The CDR3 loop spans 17 amino acids. CDR1 and CDR2 (germline): LNHNV, YYDKDF (reference sequence).

A few counts support this clonotype. V usage is TRBV5-6 and J usage is TRBJ2-5, with D possibly being TRBD2 (6 bases). The DNA matches TRBJ2-7 better at its end, which makes the J call doubtful. The germline V gene has CDR1 SGHDT and CDR2 YYEEEE. The CDR3 loop spans 15 amino acids. The DNA for the CDR3 is TGTGCCAGCAGCTCCTCACTAGCCCCGATCGCCGAGCAGTACTTC. Translating gives CASSSSLAPIAEQYF.

In the case of this clonotype: With a much larger clone just one base away, this may be a read error. The rearrangement links TRBV4-3 to TRBJ2-1, with 9 positions matching TRBD2. V gave up 1 base and J gave up 5 bases; unmatched junction bases: 6. The germline V gene has CDR1 LGHNA and CDR2 YSLEER. The CDR3 runs 16 residues. This CDR3 is CASSQGSSSGDNEQFF. DNA of the CDR3: TGCGCCAGCAGCCAAGGATCGTCTAGCGGGGACAATGAGCAGTTCTTC.

As regards this clonotype: A much larger clone differs by one base, so this may be a read error. The rearrangement joins TRBV7-2 to TRBJ2-7; 8 bases line up with TRBD2. The CDR3 contains 17 residues. Per the germline V gene, CDR1 is SGHTA and CDR2 is FQGNSA. V was pared by 0 bases and J by 5 bases, with 12 bases of the junction left unmatched. CDR3: CASSLATVGGGSHEQYF. In DNA form, the CDR3 reads TGTGCCAGCAGCTTAGCCACCGTTGGCGGGGGGAGCCACGAGCAGTACTTC.

This clonotype was found many times. The rearrangement uses TRBV6-5 and TRBJ2-5, with D perhaps matching TRBD1 or TRBD2 (5 bases each). The germline V and J ends were trimmed by 6 bases and 5 bases, with 19 bases remaining between them. The CDR3 runs to 15 residues. Germline-derived CDR1 and CDR2 are MNHEY and SVGAGI. CDR3 protein: CASRLFRVSGETQYF. The CDR3 DNA sequence: TGTGCCAGCAGGTTATTCAGGGTGTCGGGGGAGACCCAGTACTTC.

Regarding this clonotype: Given a much more abundant clone one base away, this may be a read error. Here the CDR3 reads CASSPGPSLSGHNEQYF. As DNA, the CDR3 is TGCGCCAGCAGCCCCGGTCCCAGCCTCAGTGGGCACAATGAGCAGTACTTC. The chain recombines TRBV4-3 with TRBJ2-5; D remains ambiguous. Trimming took off 4 bases at V and 11 bases at J, with 29 bases between the two ends. Germline V CDR1 and CDR2: LGHNA, YSLEER. The CDR3 has 17 amino acids.

Only a few counts were recorded for this clonotype. The V call is TRBV5-6, the J call TRBJ2-7, with D hard to call. The tail of the sequence fits TRBJ2-5 better, so the J call may be wrong. Germline V gene data show CDR1 as SGHDT and CDR2 as YYEEEE. This CDR3 region has 15 residues. CDR3 DNA: TGTGCCAGCAGCTTGGGAAATCTAGGTCCTGAGACCCAGTACTTC. Translated, it gives CASSLGNLGPETQYF.

This clonotype was seen ten or more times. The chain joins TRBV20-1 to TRBJ2-3, with 14 bases that match TRBD2. The CDR3 contains 18 residues. Germline CDR1 and CDR2: DFQATT and SNEGSKA (reference sequence). The ends lost 2 bases at V and 4 bases at J; junction bases unmatched: 11. The CDR3 region is CSARYNTGTSGGPDTQYF. CDR3 DNA: TGCAGTGCTAGATATAATACTGGGACTAGCGGGGGCCCAGATACGCAGTATTTT.